Following are 17 T cell receptor beta chains from one sample sequenced in a study of cytomegalovirus exposure and HLA in healthy donors. Primers: 60 Vbeta forward and 13 Jbeta reverse. Assay used: immunoSEQ multiplex PCR; TCRdb lists only in-frame clones, some missing. The sample lists approximately 190,000 clones; approximately 70% were seen once. Sequencing was performed on PBMCs. All receptors come from a man aged 35 to 55 in good health and CMV-seropositive.

The chain is built from TRBV6-1 and TRBJ1-1, with a tentative D call TRBD1 (5 bases). The CDR3 spans 12 residues. V lost 6 bases, J lost 7 bases, and 12 bases lay in between. CDR1 is MNHNS, CDR2 SASEGT, per germline. CDR3 bases: TGTGCCAGCAGGGACAATTCTCTTGAAGCTTTCTTT. It encodes CASRDNSLEAFF.

This chain joins TRBV5-4 and TRBJ1-4; D ambiguous. Deletions cut 2 bases from V and 1 base from J, with 12 bases between. Germline values: CDR1 SGHNT, CDR2 YYREEE (reference sequence). The CDR3 spans 16 residues. The CDR3 reads CASSFGGGVTNEKLFF. CDR3 coding DNA: TGTGCCAGCAGCTTCGGAGGAGGTGTAACTAATGAAAAACTGTTTTTT.

J is TRBJ2-1 and V is TRBV5-1; D gene ambiguous. From germline, CDR1 is SGHRS and CDR2 YFSETQ. The CDR3 covers 15 residues. V was clipped by 8 bases and J by 7 bases, with 22 bases between them. The CDR3 DNA reads TGCGCCAGTAGTCCACCCACGCCTATTTCTAATGAGCAGTTCTTC. Translation gives CASSPPTPISNEQFF. The full variable domain, its missing parts supplied by reference TRBV5-1 and TRBJ2-1, is KAGVTQTPRYLIKTRGQQVTLSCSPISGHRSVSWYQQTPGQGLQFLFEYFSETQRNKGNFPGRFSGRQFSNSRSEMNVSTLELGDSALYLCASSPPTPISNEQFFGPGTRLTVL.

This rearrangement joins TRBV7-2 to TRBJ1-2, with 8 positions matching TRBD1. In germline, CDR1 is SGHTA, CDR2 FQGNSA. The CDR3 extends over 14 amino acids. V shed 3 bases and J 8 bases; nucleotides not matched to a gene: 8. The CDR3 DNA reads TGTGCCAGCAGCTTGGGCGGACAGGGATACGGCTACACCTTC. This encodes CASSLGGQGYGYTF. The whole variable domain, filled in from reference TRBV7-2 and TRBJ1-2, reads GAGVSQSPSNKVTEKGKDVELRCDPISGHTALYWYRQSLGQGLEFLIYFQGNSAPDKSGLPSDRFSAERTGGSVSTLTIQRTQQEDSAVYLCASSLGGQGYGYTFGSGTRLTVV.

This chain connects TRBV29-1 to TRBJ1-1; D ambiguous. This CDR3 region has 13 residues. V gave up 7 bases and J gave up 0 bases, with 12 bases separating them. Germline CDR1 SQVTM, CDR2 ANQGSEA. CDR3 loop: CSATSGMNTEAFF. The CDR3 DNA is TGCAGCGCGACGTCAGGAATGAACACTGAAGCTTTCTTT.

This chain connects TRBV23-1 to TRBJ2-7; 7 bases agree with TRBD1. TRBV23-1 is an ORF for which the function is uncertain. Germline trimming cut 0 bases from V and 1 base from J; bases unmatched to any gene: 24. CDR3 size: 22 residues. Here the CDR3 DNA reads TGCGCCAGCAGTCAATCGGAACAGGGGCTTCATTTCGGGACGGAAAGTTCCTACGAGCAGTACTTC. Amino acid sequence: CASSQSEQGLHFGTESSYEQYF.

The chain carries TRBV5-1 and TRBJ2-4; 16 bases line up with TRBD2. V dropped 1 base and J dropped 7; count of bases not matched to a gene: 8. Germline V lookup: CDR1 SGHRS, CDR2 YFSETQ. The CDR3 totals 18 residues. The CDR3 loop is CASSLSGTSGGARNIQYF. For the CDR3, the DNA is TGCGCCAGCAGCTTGTCCGGGACTAGCGGGGGGGCCCGGAACATTCAGTACTTC.

The rearrangement joins TRBV5-1 to TRBJ1-2; tentative D call: TRBD1 (5 bases). Germline CDR1 and CDR2: SGHRS and YFSETQ. V lost 0 bases and J 9 bases, leaving 15 bases between the germline ends. CDR3 length: 14 amino acids. The CDR3 sequence is CASSLVSGVGSYTF. The CDR3 nucleotides read TGCGCCAGCAGCTTGGTGTCGGGGGTAGGGAGCTACACCTTC.

The chain combines TRBV6-5 with TRBJ2-1; D ambiguous. Germline V CDR1 and CDR2: MNHEY, SVGAGI. The ends were cut back, 5 bases at V and 5 bases at J, with 16 bases in the middle. This CDR3 comprises 15 residues. CDR3 bases: TGTGCCAGCAGTCTTCCCTCCACACCGAACAATGAGCAGTTCTTC. Translation gives CASSLPSTPNNEQFF.

The chain links TRBV28 to TRBJ2-7; D gene uncertain. The CDR3 runs to 12 residues. With 2 bases removed from V and 4 bases from J, the gap between germline ends came to 6 bases. CDR1 and CDR2 (germline): MDHEN, SYDVKM. In DNA form, the CDR3 reads TGTGCCAGCAGTTTACCCACTTACGAGCAGTACTTC. Translated, it gives CASSLPTYEQYF.

This clone was picked up a small number of times. The V gene is TRBV18, the J gene TRBJ2-1; 7 positions match TRBD1. After removal of 6 bases from V and 0 bases from J, the junction contained 5 bases not matched to a gene. The CDR3 has 15 residues. From germline, CDR1 is KGHSH and CDR2 LQKENI. This chain's CDR3 is CASSPGQSSYNEQFF. Here the CDR3 DNA reads TGTGCCAGCTCGCCGGGACAGAGCTCCTACAATGAGCAGTTCTTC.

The chain uses TRBV7-8 and TRBJ1-3; D is undetermined. This CDR3 is built from 15 residues. The V gene lost 5 bases and the J gene lost 9 bases, with 20 bases spanning the gap. From germline, CDR1 is SGHVS and CDR2 FQNEAQ. The CDR3 DNA reads as TGTGCCAGCAGCCTAGAGGGTAGCCCACGGGGCACCATATATTTT. The encoded protein is CASSLEGSPRGTIYF.

The V call is TRBV5-4, the J call TRBJ2-3, with 8 nucleotides matching TRBD1. There are 15 residues in the CDR3. With 4 bases clipped from V and 4 bases from J, the junction kept 8 bases outside the gene matches. Germline V gene data show CDR1 as SGHNT and CDR2 as YYREEE (reference sequence). The CDR3 nucleotides are TGTGCCAGCAGCCCGGGGACAGGACAGGCAGATACGCAGTATTTT. It yields the protein CASSPGTGQADTQYF.

The gene calls are TRBV5-1 and TRBJ2-1; 7 bases fit TRBD1. Germline V lookup: CDR1 SGHRS, CDR2 YFSETQ. V lost 6 bases to trimming and J lost 8 bases; unmatched junction nucleotides: 8. The CDR3 contains 13 residues. The CDR3 reads CASTETGIHEQFF. The CDR3 coding sequence is TGCGCCAGCACCGAGACAGGGATCCATGAGCAGTTCTTC.

The chain joins TRBV7-2 to TRBJ1-5; the D is unclear. Trimming removed 3 bases at V and 0 bases at J, with 9 bases between. This CDR3 region has 15 residues. CDR1 and CDR2 from the germline V gene are SGHTA and FQGNSA. The CDR3: CASSFEGNSNQPQHF. DNA for the CDR3: TGTGCCAGCAGCTTCGAGGGAAATAGCAATCAGCCCCAGCATTTT.

The table lists this clone with a few counts. The same CDR3 arises from other DNA sequences in this sample as well. The V gene is TRBV7-8, the J gene TRBJ2-7, with TRBD2 as a possible D gene (5 bases). In germline, CDR1 is SGHVS, CDR2 FQNEAQ. The CDR3 length is 14 residues. V lost 1 base to trimming and J lost 0 bases, with 7 bases between them. The CDR3 nucleotides read TGTGCCAGCAGCTTAGTCGGAGGCTCCTACGAGCAGTACTTC. Translated, it gives CASSLVGGSYEQYF.

This chain uses TRBV19 with TRBJ1-2; the match to TRBD1 covers 9 bases. The CDR3 loop spans 17 amino acids. V lost 5 bases to trimming and J lost 0 bases; unmatched junction nucleotides: 10. Germline lookup yields CDR1 LNHDA and CDR2 SQIVND (reference sequence). The CDR3 DNA follows: TGTGCCAGTAGTCCGATGGACAGGGGCTCGTCTAACTATGGCTACACCTTC. Its protein is CASSPMDRGSSNYGYTF.